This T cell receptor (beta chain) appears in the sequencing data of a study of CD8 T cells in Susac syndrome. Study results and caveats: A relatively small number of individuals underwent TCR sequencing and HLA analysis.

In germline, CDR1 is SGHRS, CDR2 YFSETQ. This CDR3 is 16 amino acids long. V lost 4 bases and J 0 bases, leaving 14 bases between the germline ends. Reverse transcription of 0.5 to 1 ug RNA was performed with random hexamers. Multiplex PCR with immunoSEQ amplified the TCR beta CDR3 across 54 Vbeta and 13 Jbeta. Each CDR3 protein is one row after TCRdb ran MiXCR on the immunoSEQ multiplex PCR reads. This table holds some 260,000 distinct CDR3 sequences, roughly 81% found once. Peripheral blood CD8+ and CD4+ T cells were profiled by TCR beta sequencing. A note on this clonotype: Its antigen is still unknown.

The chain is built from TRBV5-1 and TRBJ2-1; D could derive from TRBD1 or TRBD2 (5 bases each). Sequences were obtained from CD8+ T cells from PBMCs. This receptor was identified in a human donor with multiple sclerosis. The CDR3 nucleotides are TGCGCCAGCAGCGAATCGGGACCGAGCTCCTACAATGAGCAGTTCTTC. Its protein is CASSESGPSSYNEQFF.